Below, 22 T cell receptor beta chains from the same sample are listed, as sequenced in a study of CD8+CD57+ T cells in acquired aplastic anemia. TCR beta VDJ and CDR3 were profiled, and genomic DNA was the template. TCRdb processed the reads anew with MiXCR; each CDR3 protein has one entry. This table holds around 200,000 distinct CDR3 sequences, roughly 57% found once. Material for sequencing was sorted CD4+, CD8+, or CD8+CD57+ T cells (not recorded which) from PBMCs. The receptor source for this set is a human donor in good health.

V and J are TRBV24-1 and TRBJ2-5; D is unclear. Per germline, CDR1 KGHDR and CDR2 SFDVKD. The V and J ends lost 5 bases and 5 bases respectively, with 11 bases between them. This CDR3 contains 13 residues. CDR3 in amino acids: CATSARDGETQYF. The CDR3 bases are TGTGCCACCAGTGCAAGGGATGGGGAGACCCAGTACTTC.

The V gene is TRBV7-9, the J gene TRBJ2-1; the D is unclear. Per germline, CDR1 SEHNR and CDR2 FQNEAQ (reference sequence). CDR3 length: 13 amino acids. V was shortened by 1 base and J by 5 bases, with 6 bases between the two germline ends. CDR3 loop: CASSLEPDNEQFF. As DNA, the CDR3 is TGTGCCAGCAGCTTAGAGCCCGACAATGAGCAGTTCTTC.

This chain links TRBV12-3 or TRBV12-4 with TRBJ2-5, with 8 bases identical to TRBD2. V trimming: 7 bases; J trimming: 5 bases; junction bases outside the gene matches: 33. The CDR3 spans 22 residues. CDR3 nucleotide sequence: TGTGCCAGCACCCCTCTACCCACGGGGGGGCCATACTCGGTAGAGGGGGGGGAGACCCAGTACTTC. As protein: CASTPLPTGGPYSVEGGETQYF.

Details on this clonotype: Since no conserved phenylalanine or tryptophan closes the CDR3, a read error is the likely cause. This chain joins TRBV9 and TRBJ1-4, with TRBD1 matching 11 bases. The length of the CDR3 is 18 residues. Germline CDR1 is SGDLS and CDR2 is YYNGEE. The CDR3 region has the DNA TGTGCCAGGAGCGTAGGGACAGGGGGTTTTTGGACTAATGAAAAACTGTTTTCT. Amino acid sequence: CARSVGTGGFWTNEKLFS.

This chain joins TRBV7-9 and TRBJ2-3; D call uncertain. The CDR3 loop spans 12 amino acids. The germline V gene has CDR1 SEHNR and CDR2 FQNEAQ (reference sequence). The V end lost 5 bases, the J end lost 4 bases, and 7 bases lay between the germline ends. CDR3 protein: CASSPVPDTQYF. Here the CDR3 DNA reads TGTGCCAGCAGCCCCGTCCCAGATACGCAGTATTTT. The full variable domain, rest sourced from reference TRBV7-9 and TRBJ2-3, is DTGVSQNPRHKITKRGQNVTFRCDPISEHNRLYWYRQTLGQGPEFLTYFQNEAQLEKSRLLSDRFSAERPKGSFSTLEIQRTEQGDSAMYLCASSPVPDTQYFGPGTRLTVL.

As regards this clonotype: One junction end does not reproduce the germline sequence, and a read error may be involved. CDR3: CASSFYGAGTEAFF. Written as DNA, the CDR3 is TGTGCCAGCAGCTTTTATGGGGCAGGGACTGAAGCTTTCTTT. The chain recombines TRBV5-1 with TRBJ1-1, with D possibly matching TRBD1 (5 bases). The germline CDR1 and CDR2 sequences are SGHRS and YFSETQ. The CDR3 length is 14 residues.

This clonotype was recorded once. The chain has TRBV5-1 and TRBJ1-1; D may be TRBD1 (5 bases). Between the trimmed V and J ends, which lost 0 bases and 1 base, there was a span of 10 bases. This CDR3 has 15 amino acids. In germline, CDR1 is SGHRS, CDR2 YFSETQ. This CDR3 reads CASSLELTGNTEAFF. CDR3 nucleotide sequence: TGCGCCAGCAGCTTGGAGCTAACAGGGAACACTGAAGCTTTCTTT.

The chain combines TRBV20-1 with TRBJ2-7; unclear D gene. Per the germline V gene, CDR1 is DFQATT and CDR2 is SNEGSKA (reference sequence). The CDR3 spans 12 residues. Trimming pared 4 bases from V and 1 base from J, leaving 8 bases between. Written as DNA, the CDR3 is TGCAGTGCTAAGGGCAGTTCCTACGAGCAGTACTTC. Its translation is CSAKGSSYEQYF.

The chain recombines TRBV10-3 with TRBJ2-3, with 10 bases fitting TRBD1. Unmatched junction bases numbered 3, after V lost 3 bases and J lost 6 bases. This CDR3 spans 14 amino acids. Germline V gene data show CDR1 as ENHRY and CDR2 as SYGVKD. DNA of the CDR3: TGTGCCATCAGTGACCCGGGACAGGGGGATACGCAGTATTTT. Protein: CAISDPGQGDTQYF.

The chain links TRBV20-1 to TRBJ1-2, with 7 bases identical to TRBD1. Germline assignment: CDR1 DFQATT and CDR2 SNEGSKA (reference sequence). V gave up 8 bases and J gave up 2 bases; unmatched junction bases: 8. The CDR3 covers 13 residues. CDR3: CSTTRTGNYGYTF. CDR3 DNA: TGCAGTACAACTAGGACAGGCAACTATGGCTACACCTTC.

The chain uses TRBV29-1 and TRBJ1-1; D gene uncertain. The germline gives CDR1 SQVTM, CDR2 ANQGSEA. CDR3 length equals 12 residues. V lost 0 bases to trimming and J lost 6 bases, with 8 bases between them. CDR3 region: CSVEEGDPEAFF. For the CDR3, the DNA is TGCAGCGTTGAAGAGGGAGACCCTGAAGCTTTCTTT.

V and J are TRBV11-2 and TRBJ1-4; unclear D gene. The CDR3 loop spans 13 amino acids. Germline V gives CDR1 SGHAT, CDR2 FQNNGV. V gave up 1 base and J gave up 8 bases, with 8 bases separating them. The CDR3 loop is CASSLGGREKLFF. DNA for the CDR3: TGTGCCAGCAGCTTAGGGGGTCGGGAAAAACTGTTTTTT. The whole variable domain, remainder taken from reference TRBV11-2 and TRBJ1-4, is EAGVAQSPRYKIIEKRQSVAFWCNPISGHATLYWYQQILGQGPKLLIQFQNNGVVDDSQLPKDRFSAERLKGVDSTLKIQPAKLEDSAVYLCASSLGGREKLFFGSGTQLSVL.

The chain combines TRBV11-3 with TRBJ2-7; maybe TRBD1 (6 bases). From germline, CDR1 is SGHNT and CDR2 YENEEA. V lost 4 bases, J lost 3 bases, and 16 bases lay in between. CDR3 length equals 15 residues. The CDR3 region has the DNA TGTGCCAGCAGCTCCCGCCCGGCAGGGGACTACGAGCAGTACTTC. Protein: CASSSRPAGDYEQYF.

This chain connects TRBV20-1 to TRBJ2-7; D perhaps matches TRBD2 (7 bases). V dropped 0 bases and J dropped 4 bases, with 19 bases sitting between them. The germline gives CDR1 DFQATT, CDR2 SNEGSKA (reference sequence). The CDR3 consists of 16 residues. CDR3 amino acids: CSARDQEGRGGYEQYF. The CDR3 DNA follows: TGCAGTGCTAGAGATCAGGAGGGTAGGGGGGGTTACGAGCAGTACTTC.

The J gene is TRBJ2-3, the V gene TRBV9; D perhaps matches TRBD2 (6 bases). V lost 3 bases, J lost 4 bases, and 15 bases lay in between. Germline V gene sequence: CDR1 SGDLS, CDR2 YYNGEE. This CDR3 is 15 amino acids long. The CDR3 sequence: CASSAGDLSPDTQYF. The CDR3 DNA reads TGTGCCAGCAGCGCGGGGGACCTATCACCAGATACGCAGTATTTT.

As DNA, the CDR3 is TGTGCCAGCAGCGTAATTGGACGGGGCGCTGAAGCTTTCTTT. Its translation is CASSVIGRGAEAFF. The chain employs TRBV7-8 and TRBJ1-1, with a tentative D call TRBD1 (5 bases). The V end lost 5 bases, the J end lost 6 bases, and 16 bases lay between the germline ends. The CDR3 consists of 14 residues. Germline V gene sequence: CDR1 SGHVS, CDR2 FQNEAQ.

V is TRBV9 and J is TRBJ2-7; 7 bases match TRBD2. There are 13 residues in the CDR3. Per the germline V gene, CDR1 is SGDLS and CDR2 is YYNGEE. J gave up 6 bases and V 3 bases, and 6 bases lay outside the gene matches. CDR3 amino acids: CASSGRGRSEQYF. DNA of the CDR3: TGTGCCAGCAGCGGGCGGGGGAGAAGCGAGCAGTACTTC.

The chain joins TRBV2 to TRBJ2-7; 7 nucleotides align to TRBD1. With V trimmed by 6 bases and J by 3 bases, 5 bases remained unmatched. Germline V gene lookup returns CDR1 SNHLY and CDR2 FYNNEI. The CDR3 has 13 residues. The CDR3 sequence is CASRGQFLYEQYF. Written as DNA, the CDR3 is TGTGCCAGCAGGGGACAGTTCCTCTACGAGCAGTACTTC.

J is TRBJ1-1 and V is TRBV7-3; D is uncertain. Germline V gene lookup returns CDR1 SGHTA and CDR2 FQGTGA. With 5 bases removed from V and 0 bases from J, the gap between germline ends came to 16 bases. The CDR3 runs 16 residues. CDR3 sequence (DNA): TGTGCCAGCAGCCCCGGACTAGCGGGGATGAACACTGAAGCTTTCTTT. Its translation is CASSPGLAGMNTEAFF.

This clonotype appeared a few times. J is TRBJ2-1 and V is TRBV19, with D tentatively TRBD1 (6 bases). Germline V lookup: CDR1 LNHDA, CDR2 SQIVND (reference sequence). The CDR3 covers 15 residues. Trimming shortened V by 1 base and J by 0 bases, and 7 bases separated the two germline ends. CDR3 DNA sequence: TGTGCCAGTAGTATAGGGACAGCCTCCTACAATGAGCAGTTCTTC. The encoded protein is CASSIGTASYNEQFF.

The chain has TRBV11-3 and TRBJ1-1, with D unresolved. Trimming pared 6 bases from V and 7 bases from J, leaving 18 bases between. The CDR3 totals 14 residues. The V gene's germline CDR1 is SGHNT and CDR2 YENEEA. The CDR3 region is CASRPEYRDHEAFF. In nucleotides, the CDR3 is TGTGCCAGCAGACCCGAATACAGAGACCATGAAGCTTTCTTT.

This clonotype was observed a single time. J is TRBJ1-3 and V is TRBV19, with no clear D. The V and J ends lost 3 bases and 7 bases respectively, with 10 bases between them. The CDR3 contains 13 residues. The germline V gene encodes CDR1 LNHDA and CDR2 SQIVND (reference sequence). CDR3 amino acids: CASSIFGVNTIYF. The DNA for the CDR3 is TGTGCCAGTAGTATCTTTGGGGTCAACACCATATATTTT. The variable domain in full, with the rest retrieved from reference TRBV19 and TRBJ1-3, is DGGITQSPKYLFRKEGQNVTLSCEQNLNHDAMYWYRQDPGQGLRLIYYSQIVNDFQKGDIAEGYSVSREKKESFPLTVTSAQKNPTAFYLCASSIFGVNTIYFGEGSWLTVV.